The TCR beta chain under discussion was sequenced for a study of cytomegalovirus exposure and HLA in healthy donors listed by TCRdb under 2017. With respect to the entire study: In an earlier analysis of under 600 of the donors, around 290 Gb of sequence data and some 100 million unique TCR beta sequences from approximately 180 million T cells were reported. Alongside the repertoire data, information on donor age, sex, ethnicity and CMV serostatus was compiled. In the later analysis, no new phenotypic data were used to find candidate immune exposures; instead, reliance was placed on TCR beta sequences and their occurrence across donors. All discovery cohort repertoires had been generated on a single sequencing platform. In a later analysis, previously published TCR beta repertoires from some 640 donors were re-analyzed and high-resolution HLA genotyping was added so that TCR occurrence patterns could be studied. A later genetic analysis took genome-wide SNP genotypes for 398 of the 666 donors and used that subset as a discovery cohort. Among almost 400 genotyped donors of the cohort, an average of around 240,000 unique TCR beta nucleotide sequences were sequenced per donor, roughly a sixth of them non-productive. A separate validation cohort of 100 to 150 different subjects was used in addition to the roughly 720-subject first cohort. The genetic ancestry cluster associated with self-reported Caucasian donors included 80% to 90% of the roughly 360 genotyped donors. The aim of the study was to test whether cataloging public T cell receptors could identify signatures of past pathogen exposure. Class I and class II HLA loci were covered by the typing at four-digit resolution. Approximately 300 gigabases of sequencing data and around 90 million unique TCR sequences made up an early release that covered around 640 HLA-typed donors. High-throughput TCR immunosequencing, statistical association of individual TCRs with disease status, and machine learning were combined to predict cytomegalovirus infection status. The number of donors typed differed by locus, with roughly 629-640 for A, B, C, DRB1 and DQB1, around 520 for DQA1, over 600 for DPA1, and some 450 for DPB1. An earlier analysis of some 500 of the donors applied high-throughput TCR beta sequencing to assess whether each TCR beta V gene segment acted as functional or pseudogenic. Roughly 5 DR-DQ haplotypes were handled as single units for association and clustering because linkage in the cohort was strong. Using immunosequencing, the study profiled T cell repertoires from around 680 subjects and related those repertoires to cytomegalovirus serostatus. On the study overall, not on this receptor specifically: The earlier analysis of approximately 560 of the donors excluded roughly 17 rarely observed V segments, including chromosome 9 orphons, because counts were too low. Compared with equally common non-associated chains, HLA-associated TCR beta chains in a later analysis were more clonally expanded and had lower generation probabilities. Correlated functional status among segregating V segments might reflect linkage disequilibrium, but an unknown experimental factor could not be ruled out. In a later analysis, the rate of TCR association differed among HLA loci, with DRB1 alleles having the most associated TCRs and HLA-C alleles having the fewest. Cytomegalovirus status was reported to be diagnosed by the classifier with high specificity and sensitivity in both the original and validation cohorts. A further reported finding was that TCR beta sequences accurately predicted the HLA-A and HLA-B alleles for most subjects in the first cohort. In a later genetic analysis, a missense DCLRE1C variant was associated with V-gene and J-gene trimming of TCR beta chains, and the association was replicated in an independent cohort. According to a later analysis, parvovirus B19, influenza, CMV and Epstein-Barr virus appeared linked to several top co-occurrence clusters. Because some donors lacked HLA typing at each locus, the association tests relied only on the typed subset. In a later analysis, most CMV-associated TCR beta chains were found to appear HLA-restricted, with HLA associations seemingly driven largely by CMV exposure. The study listed 150 to 200 TCR beta chains as associated with cytomegalovirus. When HLA alleles, especially DR and DQ, strongly co-occurred, TCR associations were difficult to assign to individual alleles. The authors suggested that the approach could potentially be extended to other disease states and immunological phenotypes. Broadly in line with IMGT annotations, most TCR beta V segments showed up in productive rearrangements about 90% or about 30% of the time in an earlier analysis of roughly 590 of the donors. Sequencing depth was assumed to be roughly uniform across donors in the presence/absence analyses, though that assumption may not hold. In this cohort, only TCR beta chains were sequenced, and detectable features were limited by the absence of alpha or paired-chain data. Some IMGT-functional V segments, including TRBV6-2 and TRBV6-3, could not be told apart with the 87-base-pair reads, so those segments were excluded. According to a later genetic analysis, donors in an Asian-associated ancestry cluster had fewer N-insertions in productive TCRs than the roughly 700-donor mean. The sequencing pipeline was judged likely to have produced a cluster of highly shared sequence variants as a technical artifact. Immune exposure information for the cohort was limited to CMV serostatus. Most TCR sequences were seen in very few donors, while some public TCRs were found in many individuals. At a false discovery rate of 0.05, a later analysis linked about 17,000 TCR beta sequences to specific HLA alleles. In vitro tests confirmed that a few of the cytomegalovirus-associated TCR beta chains recognize cytomegalovirus antigens.

The CDR3 covers 12 residues, taking in both the cysteine and the phenylalanine. Only the CDR3 DNA is retained, 36 bases long and in frame from the first base. V is clipped by 4 bases and J by 7 bases, and the sequence between their germline boundaries is 8 bases long. CDR1 and CDR2, looked up from the germline V gene (reference sequence), are PRHDT and FYEKMQ. To prepare the library, the immunoSEQ multiplex PCR assay was applied. A mixture of 60 forward primers for TCR Vbeta segments and 13 reverse primers for TCR Jbeta segments was used in the multiplex PCR. The CDR3 region of rearranged TCR beta genes was amplified from genomic DNA by a multiplex PCR assay. Amplified TCR beta libraries were sequenced as 87-base-pair reads on the Illumina HiSeq System. As for how the authors treated the data: A later analysis tallied 75 million to 95 million unique TCR beta chains across the approximately 670 repertoires, and approximately 12 million of those chains were shared by two or more donors. To remove PCR and sequencing errors, raw reads were error-corrected and collapsed into unique sequences using a nearest-neighbor algorithm that merged closely related sequences. Alignment of CDR3 sequences to IMGT reference sequences was used to assign V, D and J gene segments. For a sequence to be retained, a match of at least six nucleotides to both a V gene segment and a J gene segment was required. Rearrangements were called productive when the CDR3 lacked stop codons and stayed in frame with V and J; all others were non-productive. CDR3 was defined by IMGT convention, running from the second conserved V-encoded cysteine to the conserved J-encoded phenylalanine. The earlier analysis of a few hundred of the donors excluded any sequence lacking an unambiguous match to a single V gene segment. An earlier analysis of some 610 of the donors called V segments functional above 56.7% productive rearrangements and segregating when the between-donor standard deviation exceeded 5%. A statistical classification framework was developed to diagnose cytomegalovirus status using the catalog of TCR beta chain sequences. A later analysis assigned V and J genes by comparing TCR nucleotide sequences with IMGT/GENE-DB human TR gene sequences. Using the TCRdist pipeline, a later analysis assigned CDR3 sequences along with most-parsimonious VDJ recombination scenarios. A later analysis defined each TCR beta chain by its CDR3 amino acid sequence plus V-gene family, and excluded reads lacking a unique V-gene family. As a way to deal with suspected cross-contamination and a sequencing artifact, a later analysis dropped 592 nucleotide sequences that were highly shared and had low generation probability. In a later analysis, a clonal expansion index was calculated for each public chain from normalized within-repertoire ranks of inferred template counts. In a later analysis, generation probabilities were computed using a VDJ recombination model fitted to out-of-frame rearrangements, and the results were checked against IGoR. Hypergeometric tests were used in a later analysis to score TCR-TCR, TCR-HLA and TCR-CMV co-occurrence, with a repertoire-size bias correction applied to the TCR pairs. A later analysis estimated false discovery rates by permuting HLA or CMV assignments 20 times. In a later analysis, co-occurring TCRs were grouped with DBSCAN, and TCRdist sequence similarity was added when clustering was performed within HLA-allele-positive subsets. Repertoires with fewer than 30,000 or more than 120,000 public chains were left out of co-occurrence clustering, as were about five repertoires with anomalous nucleotide sharing. In its TCRdb copy, this immuneACCESS table keeps in-frame sequences only and misses some clones. Where compared with another copy, unresolved V genes explain less than half of these, and the others have no known cause. The V and J calls and clone size were taken over from that table, and D and trimming were inferred from the DNA. A total of some 130,000 clones appear in this sample, 80% to 85% of them only once. The ten largest clones capture around 0.7% of the sample.

In total, roughly 710 healthy bone marrow donors made up the cohort. At the time of sampling, all cohort members were nominally healthy, though unrecorded immune exposures were likely present. The donor was CMV seronegative and was included in the group of a few hundred seronegative cohort members. Every donor gave a peripheral blood sample, and the peripheral blood mononuclear cells from that sample were used for TCR beta sequencing. Genomic DNA extraction from the blood cell samples was performed with the Qiagen DNeasy Blood Extraction Kit. Of note for this clone: What this receptor recognizes is not known. Base qualities are not provided; no much larger clone lies one nucleotide away.

The sequence joins TRBV13 to TRBJ1-5; the D gene is unclear. The receptor comes from a man younger than 35 in good health and CMV-seronegative. The sequenced sample consisted of PBMCs. The DNA sequence is TGTGCCAGCAGCTCGGGTATGCAGCCCCAGCATTTT. Translated, it reads CASSSGMQPQHF.